This TCR beta chain was profiled in a study of regulatory T cells in long-lasting Graves disease. In building TCR beta libraries, iRepertoire HTBI primers were used together with Arm-PCR of CDR3 regions. TCRdb redid the calling of the multiplex PCR reads with MiXCR, one entry per CDR3 protein. The sample has 400,000 to 500,000 distinct CDR3 sequences, less than 25% seen once. This clonotype came up many times. Specified time point: persistent/refractory GD, antithyroid drugs over 5 years with positive TRAb. RNA from PBMCs was the source of the TCR library. One endocrinology department in Xi'an, China, was where patients came from. Collection of peripheral blood (nine milliliters) was done using EDTA tubes. The clonotype originates from a female donor with Graves disease. The specimen was peripheral blood mononuclear cells (PBMCs), collected when the disease was refractory, from a patient treated with antithyroid drugs.

Written as DNA, the CDR3 is TGTGCCAGCAGTTTGGAGGGGACCCACGAGCAGTACTTC. This gives the protein CASSLEGTHEQYF. The chain recombines TRBV28 with TRBJ2-7; D possibly corresponds to TRBD2 (6 bases). V was clipped by 3 bases and J by 5 bases, with 11 bases between them. The CDR3 extends over 13 amino acids. Germline values: CDR1 MDHEN, CDR2 SYDVKM.